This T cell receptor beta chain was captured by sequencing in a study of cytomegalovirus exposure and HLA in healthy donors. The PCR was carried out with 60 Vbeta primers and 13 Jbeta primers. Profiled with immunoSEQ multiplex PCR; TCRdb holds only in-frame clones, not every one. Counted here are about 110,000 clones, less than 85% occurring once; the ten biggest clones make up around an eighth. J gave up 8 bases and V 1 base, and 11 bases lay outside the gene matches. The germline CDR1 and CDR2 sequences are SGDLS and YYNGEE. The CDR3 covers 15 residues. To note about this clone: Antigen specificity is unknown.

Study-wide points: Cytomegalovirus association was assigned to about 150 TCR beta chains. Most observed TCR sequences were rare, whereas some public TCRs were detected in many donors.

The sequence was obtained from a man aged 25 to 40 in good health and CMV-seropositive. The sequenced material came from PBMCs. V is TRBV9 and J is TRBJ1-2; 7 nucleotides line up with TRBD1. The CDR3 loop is CASSVIPRQGYGYTF. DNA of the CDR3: TGTGCCAGCAGCGTAATCCCGCGACAGGGATACGGCTACACCTTC.